Detailed here is one T cell receptor beta chain. V lost 4 bases and J lost 3, with 16 bases in between. Germline CDR1 and CDR2: SGHNT and YYREEE (reference sequence). The CDR3 is made up of 15 amino acids. These data originate in a study of blood T cell repertoires in COVID-19. For the study at large: COVID-19 samples from acute and convalescent phases originated in the United States, Italy and Spain.

Study processing details: For nucleated cells, counts were estimated from reference gene primer amplification. Repertoires were generated with immunoSEQ multiplex PCR, while TCRdb's copy carries only in-frame clones and drops some. From that table come the V and J calls and clone size; the DNA was used to work out D and trimming. This table holds under 120,000 clones, approximately 90% found once. The TCR comes from a woman at least 80 years old with acute or convalescent COVID-19. The chain is built from TRBV5-4 and TRBJ1-2, with D possibly TRBD1 on 6 matching bases. Input material: peripheral blood. The CDR3 reads CASSRGGDTDYGYTF. The CDR3 DNA reads TGTGCCAGCAGCCGCGGGGGGGACACCGACTATGGCTACACCTTC.